The 4 T cell receptor beta chains reported below all come from one sample, sequenced in a study of regulatory T cells in long-lasting Graves disease. Arm-PCR of CDR3 regions with iRepertoire HTBI primers generated TCR beta libraries. TCRdb redid the calling of the multiplex PCR reads with MiXCR, one entry per CDR3 protein. The data hold about 310,000 distinct CDR3 sequences, with around 23% observed a single time. Time point specified: persistent/refractory GD, antithyroid drugs over 5 years with positive TRAb. Preparation of the TCR library used RNA extracted from PBMCs. The starting material was peripheral blood mononuclear cells (PBMCs), obtained when the disease was refractory, from a patient treated with antithyroid drugs. The receptors were sampled from a female donor with Graves disease.

The chain joins TRBV4-3 to TRBJ2-7; D gene uncertain. Deletions cut 4 bases from V and 5 bases from J, with 15 bases between. Per the germline V gene, CDR1 is LGHNA and CDR2 is YSLEER. The CDR3 is made up of 14 amino acids. The CDR3 sequence is CASSPNWSGNEQYF. The CDR3 bases are TGCGCCAGCAGCCCAAATTGGTCAGGTAACGAGCAGTACTTC.

This clonotype was counted a few times. This sequence joins TRBV3-1 and TRBJ1-2, with TRBD1 matching over 7 bases. The CDR3 has 16 amino acids. V lost 5 bases and J lost 2; bases outside the gene matches: 11. Germline V gene lookup returns CDR1 LGHDT and CDR2 YNNKEL (reference sequence). The CDR3 DNA is TGTGCCAGCAGCGCTGGCACCGGGACAGCAAACTATGGCTACACCTTC. Protein: CASSAGTGTANYGYTF.

The genes are TRBV30 and TRBJ2-7; 8 nucleotides line up with TRBD1. The CDR3 consists of 13 residues. Trimming took 2 bases from V and 7 from J; bases not matched to a gene: 7. Germline V lookup: CDR1 GTSNPN, CDR2 SVGIG (reference sequence). This chain's CDR3 is CAWSPDRVREQYF. The CDR3 coding sequence is TGTGCCTGGAGTCCGGACAGGGTGAGGGAGCAGTACTTC.

The genes are TRBV6-2 or TRBV6-3 and TRBJ1-6, with D unresolved. This CDR3 contains 14 residues. The V gene lost 2 bases and the J gene lost 10 bases, with 12 bases spanning the gap. In germline, CDR1 is MNHEY, CDR2 SVGEGT. The CDR3 sequence is CASSYVGRDSPLHF. The DNA of the CDR3 is TGTGCCAGCAGTTACGTTGGGCGCGACTCACCCCTCCACTTT.